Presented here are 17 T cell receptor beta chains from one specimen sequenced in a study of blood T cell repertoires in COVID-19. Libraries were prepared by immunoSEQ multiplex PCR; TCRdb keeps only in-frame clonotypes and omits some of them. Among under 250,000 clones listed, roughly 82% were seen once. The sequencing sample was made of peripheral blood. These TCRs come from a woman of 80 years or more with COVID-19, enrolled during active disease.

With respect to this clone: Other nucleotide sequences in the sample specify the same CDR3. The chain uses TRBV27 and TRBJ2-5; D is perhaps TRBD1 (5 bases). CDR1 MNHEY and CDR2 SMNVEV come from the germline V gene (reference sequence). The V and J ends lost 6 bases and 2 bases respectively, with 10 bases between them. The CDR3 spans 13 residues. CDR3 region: CASRGRPQETQYF. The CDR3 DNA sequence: TGTGCCAGCAGGGGGCGCCCTCAAGAGACCCAGTACTTC.

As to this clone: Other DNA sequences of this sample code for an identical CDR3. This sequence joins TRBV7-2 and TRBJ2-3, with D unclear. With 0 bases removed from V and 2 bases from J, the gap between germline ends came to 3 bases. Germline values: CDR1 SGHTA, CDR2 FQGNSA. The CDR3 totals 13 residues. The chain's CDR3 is CASSLAYTDTQYF. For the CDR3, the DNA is TGTGCCAGCAGCTTAGCGTACACAGATACGCAGTATTTT. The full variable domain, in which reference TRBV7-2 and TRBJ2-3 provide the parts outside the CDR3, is GAGVSQSPSNKVTEKGKDVELRCDPISGHTALYWYRQSLGQGLEFLIYFQGNSAPDKSGLPSDRFSAERTGGSVSTLTIQRTQQEDSAVYLCASSLAYTDTQYFGPGTRLTVL.

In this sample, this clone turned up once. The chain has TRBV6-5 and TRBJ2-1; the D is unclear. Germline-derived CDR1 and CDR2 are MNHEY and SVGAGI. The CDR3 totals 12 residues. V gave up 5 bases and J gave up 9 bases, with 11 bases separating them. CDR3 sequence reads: CASSSLVGEQFF. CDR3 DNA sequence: TGTGCCAGCAGTAGTTTAGTCGGTGAGCAGTTCTTC.

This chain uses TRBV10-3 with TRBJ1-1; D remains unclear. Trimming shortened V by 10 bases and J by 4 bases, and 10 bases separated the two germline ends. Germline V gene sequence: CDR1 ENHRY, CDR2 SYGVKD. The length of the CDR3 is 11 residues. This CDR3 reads CATVRSTEAFF. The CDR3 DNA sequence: TGTGCCACCGTGCGTAGCACTGAAGCTTTCTTT.

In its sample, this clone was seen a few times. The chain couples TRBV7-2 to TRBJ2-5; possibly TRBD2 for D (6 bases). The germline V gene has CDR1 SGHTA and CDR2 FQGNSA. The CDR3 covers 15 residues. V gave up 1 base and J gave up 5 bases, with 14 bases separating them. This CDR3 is CASSLGPSGRETQYF. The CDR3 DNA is TGTGCCAGCAGCTTAGGCCCCAGCGGGCGTGAGACCCAGTACTTC.

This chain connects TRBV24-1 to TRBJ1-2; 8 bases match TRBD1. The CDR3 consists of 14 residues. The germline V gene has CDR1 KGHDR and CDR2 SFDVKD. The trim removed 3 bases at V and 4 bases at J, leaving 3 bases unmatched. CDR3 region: CATSDPGTGYGYTF. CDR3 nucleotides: TGTGCCACCAGTGATCCCGGGACAGGCTATGGCTACACCTTC.

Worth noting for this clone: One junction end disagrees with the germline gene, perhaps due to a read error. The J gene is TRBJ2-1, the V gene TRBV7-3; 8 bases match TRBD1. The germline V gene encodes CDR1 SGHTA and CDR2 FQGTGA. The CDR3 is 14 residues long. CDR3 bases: TGTGCCAGCAGCTCGGGGACAGGTAACAATAAGCAGTTCTTC. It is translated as CASSSGTGNNKQFF.

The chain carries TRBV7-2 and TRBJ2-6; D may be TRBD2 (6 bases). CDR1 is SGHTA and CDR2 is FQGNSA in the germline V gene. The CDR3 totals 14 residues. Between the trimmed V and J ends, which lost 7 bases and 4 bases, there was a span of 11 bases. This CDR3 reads CASTPRGGANVLTF. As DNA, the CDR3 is TGTGCCAGCACCCCCCGGGGGGGGGCCAACGTCCTGACTTTC.

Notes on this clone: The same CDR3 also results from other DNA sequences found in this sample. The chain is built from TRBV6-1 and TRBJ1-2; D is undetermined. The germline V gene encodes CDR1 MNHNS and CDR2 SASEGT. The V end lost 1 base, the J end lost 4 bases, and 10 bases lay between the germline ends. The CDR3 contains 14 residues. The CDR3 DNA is TGTGCCAGCAGTGAAGAGAGTGGCGGCTATGGCTACACCTTC. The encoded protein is CASSEESGGYGYTF.

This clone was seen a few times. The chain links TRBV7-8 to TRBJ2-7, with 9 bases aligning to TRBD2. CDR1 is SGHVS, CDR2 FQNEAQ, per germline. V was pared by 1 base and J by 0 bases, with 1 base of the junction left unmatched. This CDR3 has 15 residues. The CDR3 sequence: CASSLGSGGSYEQYV. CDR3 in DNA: TGTGCCAGCAGCTTAGGTAGCGGGGGCTCCTACGAGCAGTACGTC.

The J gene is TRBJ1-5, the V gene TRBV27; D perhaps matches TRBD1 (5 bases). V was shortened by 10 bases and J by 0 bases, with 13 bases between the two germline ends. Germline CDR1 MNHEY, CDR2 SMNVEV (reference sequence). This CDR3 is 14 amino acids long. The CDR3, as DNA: TGTGCCACCGGTGACAGTTATAGCAATCAGCCCCAGCATTTT. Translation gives CATGDSYSNQPQHF.

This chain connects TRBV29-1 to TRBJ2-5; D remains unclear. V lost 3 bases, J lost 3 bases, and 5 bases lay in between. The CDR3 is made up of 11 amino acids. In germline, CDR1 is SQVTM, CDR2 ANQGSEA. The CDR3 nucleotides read TGCAGCGTTGATACAGAAGAGACCCAGTACTTC. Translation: CSVDTEETQYF.

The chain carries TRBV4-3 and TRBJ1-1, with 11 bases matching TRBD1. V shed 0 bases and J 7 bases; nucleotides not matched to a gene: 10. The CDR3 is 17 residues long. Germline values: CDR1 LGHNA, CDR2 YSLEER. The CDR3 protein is CASSQDPAGTGGFEAFF. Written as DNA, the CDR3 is TGCGCCAGCAGCCAAGACCCCGCCGGGACAGGGGGTTTTGAAGCTTTCTTT.

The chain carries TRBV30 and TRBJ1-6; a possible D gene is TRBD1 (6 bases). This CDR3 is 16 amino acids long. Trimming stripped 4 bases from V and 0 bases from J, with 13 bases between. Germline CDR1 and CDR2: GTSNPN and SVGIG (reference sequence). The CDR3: CAWTSPQGSYNSPLHF. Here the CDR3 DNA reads TGTGCCTGGACCAGCCCACAGGGCTCCTATAATTCACCCCTCCACTTT.

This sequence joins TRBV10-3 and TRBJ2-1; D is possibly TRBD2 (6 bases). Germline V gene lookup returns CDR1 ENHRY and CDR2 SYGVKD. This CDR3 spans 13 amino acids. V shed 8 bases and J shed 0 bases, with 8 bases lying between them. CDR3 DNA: TGTGCCATCGGGGGGAGCTCCTACAATGAGCAGTTCTTC. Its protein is CAIGGSSYNEQFF.

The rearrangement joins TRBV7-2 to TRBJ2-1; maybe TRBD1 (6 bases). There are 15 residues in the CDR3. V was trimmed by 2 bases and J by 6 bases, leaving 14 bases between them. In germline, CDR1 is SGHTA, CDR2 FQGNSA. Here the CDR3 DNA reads TGTGCCAGCAGCTTAAGGTCCAGGGGTGGCAATGAGCAGTTCTTC. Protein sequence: CASSLRSRGGNEQFF.

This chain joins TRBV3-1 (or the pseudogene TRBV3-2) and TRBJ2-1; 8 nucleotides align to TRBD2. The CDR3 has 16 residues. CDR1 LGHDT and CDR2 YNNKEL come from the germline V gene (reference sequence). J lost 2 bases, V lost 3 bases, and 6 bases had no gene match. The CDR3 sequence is CASSQKAAGAYNEQFF. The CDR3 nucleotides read TGTGCCAGCAGCCAGAAAGCAGCGGGGGCCTACAATGAGCAGTTCTTC.